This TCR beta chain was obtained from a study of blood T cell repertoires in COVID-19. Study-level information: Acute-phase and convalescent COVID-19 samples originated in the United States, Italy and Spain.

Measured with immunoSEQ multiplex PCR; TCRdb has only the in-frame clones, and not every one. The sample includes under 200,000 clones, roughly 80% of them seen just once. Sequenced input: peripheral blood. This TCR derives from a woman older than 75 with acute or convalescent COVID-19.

The CDR3 protein is CASSVVPDSINEQFF. The CDR3 DNA reads TGTGCCAGCAGCGTAGTTCCGGACTCTATCAATGAGCAGTTCTTC. This chain links TRBV9 with TRBJ2-1; possibly TRBD2 for D (5 bases). This CDR3 comprises 15 residues. V was shortened by 0 bases and J by 6 bases, with 13 bases between the two germline ends. CDR1 is SGDLS and CDR2 is YYNGEE in the germline V gene.